This T cell receptor (beta chain) was obtained from a study of T cell changes during pregnancy in multiple sclerosis. Trimming took off 3 bases at V and 7 bases at J, with 16 bases between the two ends. This CDR3 spans 15 amino acids. Germline values: CDR1 SGDLS, CDR2 YYNGEE. Method: immunoSEQ multiplex PCR; TCRdb's copy keeps in-frame clones and lacks some. The sample lists tens of thousands of clones; around 93% were seen once. This TCR derives from a female donor with multiple sclerosis, enrolled in a pregnancy study. V and J are TRBV9 and TRBJ1-4; D may be TRBD1 (6 bases). Sequenced material: peripheral blood, taken in the second trimester of pregnancy. CDR3 nucleotides: TGTGCCAGCAGCGAGGGTTCCAGGGGAGCTGAAAAACTGTTTTTT. It is translated as CASSEGSRGAEKLFF.